This T cell receptor (beta chain) was recorded in a study of T cells after yellow fever vaccination (dated by TCRdb to between 2017 and 2020). Notes on the research overall: The SMART-Seq v4 Ultra Low Input RNA kit was used to prepare libraries from fractions with low cell numbers. Two healthy male donors, one aged 18 to 29 and one aged 30 to 40 years, were included in the cohort. To follow T-cell clones before and after primary and booster YFV17D yellow fever vaccination, bulk TCR alpha and beta repertoires were sequenced over time. Blood samples were taken at several timepoints before and after primary and secondary immunization, and bulk PBMC replicates and cell subsets were isolated.

As concerns this clonotype: What this receptor recognizes is not known. No clone much larger than this one lies a single base away; base qualities are absent.

TCR cDNA was made using 5'RACE template switching, a step that added a universal primer site and unique molecular identifiers. cDNA synthesis was primed from both the TCR alpha and TCR beta constant segments. Library amplification used two PCR steps, and the second PCR step added sample barcodes and sequencing adapters. Sequencing of libraries was done on Illumina HiSeq 2500 (2x100 bp) or NovaSeq (2x150 bp). The study's processing was this. Demultiplexing of reads and collapsing into UMI consensus sequences were performed with MIGEC, and V(D)J alignment was carried out with MiXCR. Vaccine-responding clonotypes were defined with edgeR using replicate PBMC samples, requiring FDR below 0.01 and a log2 fold change above 5 up to day 15. Bulk clonotypes were assigned CD4 or CD8 identity according to which sequenced CD4 or CD8 repertoire held them at higher abundance. TCRdb passed the public sequencing reads through fastp at Q25 and MiXCR, retaining productive beta sequences. Rows matching on CDR3 protein sequence are summarized as one entry with the most common DNA and genes. These V and J calls are TCRdb output, not the study's own analysis. This sample is represented by around 600,000 distinct CDR3 sequences; 12% of them were singletons. The ten biggest clones cover 15% of the sample.

Results the study describes overall, beyond this receptor: Because abundant contaminating clonotypes from the bulk population could be contained in FACS-sorted repertoires, computational filtering was required. Compared with the primary T-cell response, the secondary T-cell response was faster but weaker, reaching its peak on day 5 rather than on day 15. The study included only a couple of donors, which limits how far the findings can be generalized. After the booster, most of the clones that had expanded following primary vaccination were detected again (just under 97% of CD4 and 85% to 90% of CD8), which suggests that memory was broadly maintained. A small fraction of clonotypes appeared in both the CD4 and CD8 compartments, likely as a result of convergent recombination.

The treatment or condition label on this specimen signifies: live attenuated yellow fever vaccine strain. At each blood-draw timepoint, two biological replicates of bulk PBMCs were collected. PBMCs were isolated from peripheral blood using a standard Ficoll-Paque protocol. TriZol was used to extract RNA from bulk PBMCs, from CD4 and CD8 fractions, and from dextramer-positive and dextramer-negative fractions. The CDR3 has 15 amino acids, counting the end cysteine and phenylalanine. Only the CDR3 portion is preserved as DNA: 45 bases, with reading frame beginning at the first base. Based on the germline V gene, the CDR1 and CDR2 sequences are SGHTA and FQGNSA. V drops 3 bases and J drops 0 bases, leaving 10 bases in between.

The V and J segments used are TRBV7-2 and TRBJ2-3; possibly the D gene is TRBD2, per 6 matching bases. The receptor comes from a young man who received the YFV17D yellow fever vaccine. This specimen consisted of PBMCs, obtained on the day of the yellow fever booster vaccination. The nucleotide sequence reads as follows: TGTGCCAGCAGCTTCTGGGCGGGGAGCACAGATACGCAGTATTTT. Translated, this is CASSFWAGSTDTQYF.